This TCR beta chain was identified in a study of cytomegalovirus exposure and HLA in healthy donors (dated by TCRdb to the late 2010s). Study-level background: In an earlier analysis of about 560 of the donors, 276 Gb of sequence data and 95 million to 130 million unique TCR beta sequences from about 179 million T cells were reported. Typing coverage differed by locus: A, B, C, DRB1 and DQB1 were typed in roughly 620-630 donors, DQA1 in 522, DPA1 in roughly 590, and DPB1 in just under 490. An early release covering around 630 HLA-typed donors comprised roughly 300 gigabases of sequencing data and tens of millions of unique TCR sequences. High-throughput TCR immunosequencing, statistical association of individual TCRs with disease status, and machine learning were combined to predict cytomegalovirus infection status. Across about 370 genotyped donors of the cohort, an average of roughly 230,000 unique TCR beta nucleotide sequences per donor were sequenced, and 15% to 20% of those sequences were non-productive. The later analysis used no new phenotypic data to find candidate immune exposures, relying instead on TCR beta sequences and their occurrence across donors. An earlier analysis of about 600 of the donors used high-throughput TCR beta sequencing to judge whether each TCR beta V gene segment behaved as functional or pseudogenic. Genome-wide SNP genotypes for about 60% of the roughly 670 donors were used in a later genetic analysis, which treated that subset as a discovery cohort. The genetic ancestry cluster associated with self-reported Caucasian donors included roughly four fifths of the approximately 430 genotyped donors. About five DR-DQ haplotypes were treated as single units for association and clustering because of strong linkage in the cohort. The study used immunosequencing to profile the T cell repertoires of some 600 subjects and linked those repertoires to cytomegalovirus serostatus. A later analysis re-analyzed previously published TCR beta repertoires from roughly 690 donors and added high-resolution HLA genotyping to study TCR occurrence patterns. The study was designed to test whether signatures of past pathogen exposure could be identified by cataloging public T cell receptors. Donor age, sex, ethnicity and CMV serostatus were compiled together with the repertoire data. Along with the approximately 600-subject first cohort, a separate validation cohort of over 90 different subjects was used. All discovery cohort repertoires had been generated using a single sequencing platform. HLA typing included class I and class II loci at four-digit resolution. Study-wide findings and limitations: A later analysis found that most CMV-associated TCR beta chains appeared HLA-restricted, with HLA associations seemingly driven largely by CMV exposure. Immune exposure information for the cohort was limited to CMV serostatus. According to a later analysis, parvovirus B19, influenza, CMV and Epstein-Barr virus appeared linked to several top co-occurrence clusters. Correlated functional status among segregating V segments might reflect linkage disequilibrium, but an unknown experimental factor could not be ruled out. A later genetic analysis reported fewer N-insertions in productive TCRs among donors in an Asian-associated ancestry cluster than the roughly 720-donor mean. In an earlier analysis of approximately 600 of the donors, most TCR beta V segments were observed in productive rearrangements about 87% or about 30% of the time, broadly matching IMGT annotations. The study gave a list of about 170 TCR beta chains associated with cytomegalovirus. The classifier was reported to diagnose cytomegalovirus status with high specificity and sensitivity in both the original and validation cohorts. The earlier analysis of nearly 600 of the donors excluded some 15 rarely observed V segments, including chromosome 9 orphons, because counts were too low. In a later analysis, HLA-associated TCR beta chains showed more clonal expansion and lower generation probabilities than non-associated chains that were equally common. A cluster of highly shared sequence variants was judged likely to represent a technical artifact of the sequencing pipeline. In a later analysis, the rate of TCR association differed among HLA loci, with DRB1 alleles having the most associated TCRs and HLA-C alleles having the fewest. In a later genetic analysis, a missense DCLRE1C variant was associated with V-gene and J-gene trimming of TCR beta chains, and the association was replicated in an independent cohort. Assigning TCR associations to individual alleles was difficult when HLA alleles, especially DR and DQ, strongly co-occurred. The cohort was sequenced for TCR beta chains only, and without alpha or paired-chain data the features that could be detected were limited. A further reported finding was that TCR beta sequences accurately predicted the HLA-A and HLA-B alleles for most subjects in the first cohort. Because some donors lacked HLA typing at each locus, the association tests relied only on the typed subset. Roughly uniform sequencing depth across donors was assumed in presence/absence analyses, although this assumption may not hold. At a false discovery rate of 0.05, a later analysis linked some 17,000 TCR beta sequences to specific HLA alleles. In vitro tests confirmed that a few of the cytomegalovirus-associated TCR beta chains recognize cytomegalovirus antigens. While some public TCRs were present in many individuals, most TCR sequences turned up only very rarely across donors. The authors suggested that the approach could potentially be extended to other disease states and immunological phenotypes.

The cohort comprised under 700 healthy bone marrow donors. All cohort members were sampled while nominally healthy, although unrecorded immune exposures were likely present. The donor tested CMV seropositive, placing the donor among the approximately 290 seropositive members of the cohort. Every donor gave a peripheral blood sample, and the peripheral blood mononuclear cells from that sample were used for TCR beta sequencing. Genomic DNA was extracted from the blood cell samples with the Qiagen DNeasy Blood Extraction Kit. To prepare the library, the immunoSEQ multiplex PCR assay was applied. The multiplex PCR relied on a mix of 60 forward primers for TCR Vbeta segments and 13 reverse primers for TCR Jbeta segments. A multiplex PCR assay on genomic DNA amplified the CDR3 region of rearranged TCR beta genes. Amplified TCR beta libraries were sequenced as 87-base-pair reads on the Illumina HiSeq System. The published analysis was carried out like this. Across the roughly 700 repertoires, a later analysis counted roughly 84 million unique TCR beta chains, 9.5 million to 13 million of which were shared by at least two donors. A nearest-neighbor algorithm error-corrected the raw reads and collapsed the reads into unique sequences, merging closely related sequences to remove PCR and sequencing errors. Alignment of CDR3 sequences to IMGT reference sequences was used to assign V, D and J gene segments. For a sequence to be retained, at least a six-nucleotide match to both a V gene segment and a J gene segment was required. A rearrangement counted as productive if the CDR3 had no stop codons and remained in frame with V and J, and every other rearrangement counted as non-productive. Following IMGT convention, CDR3 was defined as the stretch from the second conserved V-encoded cysteine to the conserved J-encoded phenylalanine. The earlier analysis of about 560 of the donors excluded any sequence lacking an unambiguous match to a single V gene segment. In an earlier analysis of approximately 590 of the donors, V segments were called functional above 56.7% productive rearrangements and were called segregating when the between-donor standard deviation exceeded 5%. A statistical classification framework was built for diagnosing cytomegalovirus status from the catalog of TCR beta chain sequences. In a later analysis, V and J genes were assigned by comparing TCR nucleotide sequences against IMGT/GENE-DB human TR gene sequences. The TCRdist pipeline was used in a later analysis to assign CDR3 sequences and most-parsimonious VDJ recombination scenarios. A later analysis defined each TCR beta chain by its CDR3 amino acid sequence plus V-gene family, and excluded reads lacking a unique V-gene family. A later analysis removed 500 to 600 highly shared, low-generation-probability nucleotide sequences to deal with suspected cross-contamination and a sequencing artifact. A later analysis calculated a clonal expansion index for each public chain from normalized within-repertoire ranks of inferred template counts. In a later analysis, generation probabilities were computed with a VDJ recombination model fitted to out-of-frame rearrangements, and the resulting probabilities were checked against IGoR. In a later analysis, TCR-TCR, TCR-HLA and TCR-CMV co-occurrence was scored with hypergeometric tests, and a repertoire-size bias correction was applied to TCR pairs. A later analysis estimated false discovery rates by permuting HLA or CMV assignments 20 times. In a later analysis, co-occurring TCRs were grouped using DBSCAN, and TCRdist sequence similarity was added for clustering within HLA-allele-positive subsets. Repertoires with fewer than 30,000 or more than 120,000 public chains were left out of co-occurrence clustering, as were four to six repertoires with anomalous nucleotide sharing. Imported from immuneACCESS, the table was reduced by TCRdb to in-frame sequences with V and J called. These copies leave out some clones; in studies compared against another copy, an unresolved V gene accounts for under half, and the cause of the remainder is not known. Clone size and V and J calls were adopted from that table, with D and trimming inferred from the DNA. Recorded for this sample are under 200,000 clones; roughly 85% of them occurred a single time. 7.5% to 9% of the sample rests with the top ten.

A remark on this clone: Its antigen has not been determined. Qualities for individual bases were not recorded, and no much larger clone is one base off.

This TCR was recovered from a male donor in good health and CMV-seropositive. Sequencing was carried out using PBMCs.

The bases are TGCGCCAGCAGCTTGACAGGGGCCCTCACTGAAGCTTTCTTT. Its protein product is CASSLTGALTEAFF. The chain couples TRBV5-1 to TRBJ1-1; 7 central nucleotides agree with TRBD1. The CDR1 and CDR2 encoded by the germline V gene are SGHRS and YFSETQ. V trim: 1 base; J trim: 4 bases; unmatched bases: 4. Its CDR3 holds 14 amino acids, cysteine through phenylalanine. CDR3 DNA only is kept here, 42 bases in frame from base 1.